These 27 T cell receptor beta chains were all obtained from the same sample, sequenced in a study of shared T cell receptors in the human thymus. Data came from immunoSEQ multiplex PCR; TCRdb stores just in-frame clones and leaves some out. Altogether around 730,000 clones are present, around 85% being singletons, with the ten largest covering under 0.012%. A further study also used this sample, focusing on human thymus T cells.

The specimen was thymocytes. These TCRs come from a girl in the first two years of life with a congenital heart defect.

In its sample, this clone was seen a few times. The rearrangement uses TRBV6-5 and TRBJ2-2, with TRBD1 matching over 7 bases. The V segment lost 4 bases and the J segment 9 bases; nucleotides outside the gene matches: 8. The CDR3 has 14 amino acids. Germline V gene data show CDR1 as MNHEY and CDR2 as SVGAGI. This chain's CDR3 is CASSWTTRGRELFF. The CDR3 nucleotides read TGTGCCAGCAGTTGGACGACAAGGGGGCGGGAGCTGTTTTTT.

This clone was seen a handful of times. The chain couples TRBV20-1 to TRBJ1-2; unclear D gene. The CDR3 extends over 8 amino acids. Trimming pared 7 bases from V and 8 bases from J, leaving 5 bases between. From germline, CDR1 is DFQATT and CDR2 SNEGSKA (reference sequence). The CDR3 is CSVRGYTF. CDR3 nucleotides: TGCAGTGTTCGGGGCTACACCTTC.

The CDR3 bases are TGCGCCAGCAGCCTCGACGGGACAGGGGGCAATGAGCAGTTCTTC. Its protein product is CASSLDGTGGNEQFF. The chain uses TRBV4-1 and TRBJ2-1, with TRBD1 matching over 11 bases. This CDR3 has 15 residues. J gave up 6 bases and V 4 bases, and 5 bases lay outside the gene matches. The germline V gene has CDR1 MGHRA and CDR2 YSYEKL.

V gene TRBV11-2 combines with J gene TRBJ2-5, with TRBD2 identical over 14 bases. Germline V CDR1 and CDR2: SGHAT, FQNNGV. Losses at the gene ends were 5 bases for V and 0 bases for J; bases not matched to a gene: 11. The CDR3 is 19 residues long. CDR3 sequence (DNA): TGTGCCAGCAGCCCTCGGACTAGCGGGGGGTTCATTCACCAAGAGACCCAGTACTTC. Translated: CASSPRTSGGFIHQETQYF.

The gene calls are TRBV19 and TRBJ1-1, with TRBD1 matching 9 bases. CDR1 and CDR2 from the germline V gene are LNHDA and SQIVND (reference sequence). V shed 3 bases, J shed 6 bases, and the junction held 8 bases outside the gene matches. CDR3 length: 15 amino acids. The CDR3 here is CASSMGGQGRSEAFF. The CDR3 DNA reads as TGTGCCAGTAGTATGGGGGGACAGGGTAGGTCTGAAGCTTTCTTT.

In DNA form, the CDR3 reads TGTGCCAGCAGTCGCAAACCCCCGGATGAGCAGTTCTTC. The encoded protein is CASSRKPPDEQFF. This sequence joins TRBV6-5 and TRBJ2-1; D is uncertain. The CDR3 loop spans 13 amino acids. In germline, CDR1 is MNHEY, CDR2 SVGAGI. The V end lost 5 bases, the J end lost 8 bases, and 13 bases lay between the germline ends.

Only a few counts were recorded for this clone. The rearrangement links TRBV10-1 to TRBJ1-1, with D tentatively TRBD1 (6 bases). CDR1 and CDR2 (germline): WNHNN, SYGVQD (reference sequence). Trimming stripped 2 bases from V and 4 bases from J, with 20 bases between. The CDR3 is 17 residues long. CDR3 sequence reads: CASSEGHHRDGGTEAFF. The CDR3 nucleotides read TGCGCCAGCAGTGAGGGGCACCACAGGGATGGAGGCACTGAAGCTTTCTTT.

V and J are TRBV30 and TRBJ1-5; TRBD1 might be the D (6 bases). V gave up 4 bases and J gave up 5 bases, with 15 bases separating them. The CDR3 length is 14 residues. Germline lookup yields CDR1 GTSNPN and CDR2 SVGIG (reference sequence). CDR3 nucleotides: TGTGCCTGGACTCCCAAGGACAGTTATCAGCCCCAGCATTTT. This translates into CAWTPKDSYQPQHF.

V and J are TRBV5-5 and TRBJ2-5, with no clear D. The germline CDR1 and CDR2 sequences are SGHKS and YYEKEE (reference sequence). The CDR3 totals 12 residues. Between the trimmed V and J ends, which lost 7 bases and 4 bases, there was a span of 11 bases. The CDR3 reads CASPQHGETQYF. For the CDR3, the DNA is TGTGCCAGCCCTCAACATGGAGAGACCCAGTACTTC.

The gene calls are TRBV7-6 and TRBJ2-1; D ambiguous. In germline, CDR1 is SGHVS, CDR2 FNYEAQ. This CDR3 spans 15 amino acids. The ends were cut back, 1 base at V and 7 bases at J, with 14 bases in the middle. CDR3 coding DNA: TGTGCCAGCAGCTTAGGGTGGCCCATTACAAATGAGCAGTTCTTC. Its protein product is CASSLGWPITNEQFF.

CDR3 sequence (DNA): TGTGCCATCAGTGAGTCGCCCAGCGCGACGGAAAAACTGTTTTTT. It codes for CAISESPSATEKLFF. The V call is TRBV10-3, the J call TRBJ1-4; D gene unclear. CDR3 length equals 15 residues. V was shortened by 0 bases and J by 8 bases, with 13 bases between the two germline ends. CDR1 and CDR2 (germline): ENHRY, SYGVKD.

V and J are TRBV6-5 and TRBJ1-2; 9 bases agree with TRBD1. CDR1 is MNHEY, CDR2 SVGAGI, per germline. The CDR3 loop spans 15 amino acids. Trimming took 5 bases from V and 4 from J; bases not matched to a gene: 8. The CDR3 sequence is CASSTLGQGTYGYTF. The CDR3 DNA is TGTGCCAGCAGTACCCTCGGACAGGGGACCTATGGCTACACCTTC.

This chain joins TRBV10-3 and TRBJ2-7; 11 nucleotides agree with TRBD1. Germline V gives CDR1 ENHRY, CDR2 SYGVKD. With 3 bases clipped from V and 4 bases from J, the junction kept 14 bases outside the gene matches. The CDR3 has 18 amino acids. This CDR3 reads CAISDDEREGQGVYEQYF. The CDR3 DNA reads TGTGCCATCAGTGATGATGAGCGCGAGGGACAGGGGGTATACGAGCAGTACTTC.

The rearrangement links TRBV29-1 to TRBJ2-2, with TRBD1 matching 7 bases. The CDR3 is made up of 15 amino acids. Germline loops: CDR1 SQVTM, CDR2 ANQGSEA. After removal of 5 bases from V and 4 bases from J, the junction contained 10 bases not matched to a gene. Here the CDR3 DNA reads TGCAGCGTTCGCAGGGGGAGTTCAGGCACCGGGGAGCTGTTTTTT. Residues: CSVRRGSSGTGELFF.

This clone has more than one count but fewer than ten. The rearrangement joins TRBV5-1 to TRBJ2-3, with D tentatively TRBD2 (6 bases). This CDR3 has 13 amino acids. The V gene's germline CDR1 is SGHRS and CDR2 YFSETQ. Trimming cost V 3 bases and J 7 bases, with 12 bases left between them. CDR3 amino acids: CASSSRDLHTQYF. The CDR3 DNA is TGCGCCAGCAGCTCCCGGGACTTGCATACGCAGTATTTT.

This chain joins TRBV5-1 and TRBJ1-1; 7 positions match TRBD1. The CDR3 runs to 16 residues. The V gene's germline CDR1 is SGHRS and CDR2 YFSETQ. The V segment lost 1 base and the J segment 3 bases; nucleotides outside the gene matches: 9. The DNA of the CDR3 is TGCGCCAGCAGCTTGAAACCCGGGACAGATGACACTGAAGCTTTCTTT. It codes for CASSLKPGTDDTEAFF.

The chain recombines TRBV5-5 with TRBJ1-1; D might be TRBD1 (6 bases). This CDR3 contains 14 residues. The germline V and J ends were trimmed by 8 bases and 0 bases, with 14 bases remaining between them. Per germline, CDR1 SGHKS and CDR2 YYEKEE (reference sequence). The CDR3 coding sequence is TGTGCCAGTTCTATGGACAGAATGAACACTGAAGCTTTCTTT. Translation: CASSMDRMNTEAFF.

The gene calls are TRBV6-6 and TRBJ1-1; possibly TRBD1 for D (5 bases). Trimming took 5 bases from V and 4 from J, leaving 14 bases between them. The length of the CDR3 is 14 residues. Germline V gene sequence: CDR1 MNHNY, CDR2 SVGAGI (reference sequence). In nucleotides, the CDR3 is TGTGCCAGCAGTCCCCCGGGGGGAGGCACTGAAGCTTTCTTT. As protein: CASSPPGGGTEAFF.

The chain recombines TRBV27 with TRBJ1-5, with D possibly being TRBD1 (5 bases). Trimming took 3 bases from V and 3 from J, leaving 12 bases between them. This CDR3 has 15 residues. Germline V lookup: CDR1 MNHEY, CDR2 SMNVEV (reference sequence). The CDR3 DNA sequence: TGTGCCAGCAGTTTGGACCACAGGATCAATCAGCCCCAGCATTTT. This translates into CASSLDHRINQPQHF.

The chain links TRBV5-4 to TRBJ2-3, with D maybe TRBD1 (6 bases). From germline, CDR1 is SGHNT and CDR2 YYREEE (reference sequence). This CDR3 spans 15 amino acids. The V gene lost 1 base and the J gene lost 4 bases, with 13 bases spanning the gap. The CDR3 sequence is CASSLRQAGADTQYF. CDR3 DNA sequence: TGTGCCAGCAGCTTGAGACAGGCTGGAGCAGATACGCAGTATTTT.

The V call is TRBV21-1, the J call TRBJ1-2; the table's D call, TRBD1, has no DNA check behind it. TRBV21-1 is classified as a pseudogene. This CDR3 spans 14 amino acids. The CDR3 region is CASSRDSSGGGYTF. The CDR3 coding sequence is TGTGCCAGCAGCCGGGACAGCTCCGGAGGGGGCTACACCTTC.

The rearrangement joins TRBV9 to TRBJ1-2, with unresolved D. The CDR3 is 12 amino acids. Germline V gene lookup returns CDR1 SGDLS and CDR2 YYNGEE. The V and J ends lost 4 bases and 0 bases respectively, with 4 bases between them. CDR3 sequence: CASSQTNYGYTF. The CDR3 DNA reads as TGTGCCAGCAGCCAAACTAACTATGGCTACACCTTC.

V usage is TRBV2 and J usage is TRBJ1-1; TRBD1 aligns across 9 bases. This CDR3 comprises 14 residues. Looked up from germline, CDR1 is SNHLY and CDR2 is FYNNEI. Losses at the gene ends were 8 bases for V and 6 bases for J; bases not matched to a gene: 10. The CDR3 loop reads CASSKTGGTAEAFF. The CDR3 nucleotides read TGTGCCAGCTCCAAGACAGGGGGGACCGCTGAAGCTTTCTTT.

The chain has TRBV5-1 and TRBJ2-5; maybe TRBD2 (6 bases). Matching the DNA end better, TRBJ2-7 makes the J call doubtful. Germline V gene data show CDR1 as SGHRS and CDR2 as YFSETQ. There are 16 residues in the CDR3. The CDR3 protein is CASSSGVLPRTYEQYF. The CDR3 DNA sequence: TGCGCCAGCAGCTCGGGGGTTCTACCCCGGACCTACGAGCAGTACTTC.

Here the CDR3 DNA reads TGCGCCAGCAGCCAAGACGTTTACAGGCACTATGGCTACACCTTC. Protein product: CASSQDVYRHYGYTF. The chain joins TRBV4-3 to TRBJ1-2, with D perhaps matching TRBD1 (5 bases). The CDR3 covers 15 residues. Deletions cut 0 bases from V and 3 bases from J, with 11 bases between. CDR1 and CDR2 from the germline V gene are LGHNA and YSLEER.

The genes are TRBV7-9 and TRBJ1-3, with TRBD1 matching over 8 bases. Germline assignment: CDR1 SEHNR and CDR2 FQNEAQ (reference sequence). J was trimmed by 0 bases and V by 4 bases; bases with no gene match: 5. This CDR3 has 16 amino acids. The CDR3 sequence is CASSSGQGPSGNTIYF. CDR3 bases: TGTGCCAGCAGCTCAGGACAGGGCCCCTCTGGAAACACCATATATTTT.

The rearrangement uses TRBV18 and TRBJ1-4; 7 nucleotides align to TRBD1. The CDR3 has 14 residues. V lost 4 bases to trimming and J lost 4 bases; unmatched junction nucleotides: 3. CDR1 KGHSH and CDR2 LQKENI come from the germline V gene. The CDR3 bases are TGTGCCAGCTCACAAGGACAGGATAATGAAAAACTGTTTTTT. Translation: CASSQGQDNEKLFF.